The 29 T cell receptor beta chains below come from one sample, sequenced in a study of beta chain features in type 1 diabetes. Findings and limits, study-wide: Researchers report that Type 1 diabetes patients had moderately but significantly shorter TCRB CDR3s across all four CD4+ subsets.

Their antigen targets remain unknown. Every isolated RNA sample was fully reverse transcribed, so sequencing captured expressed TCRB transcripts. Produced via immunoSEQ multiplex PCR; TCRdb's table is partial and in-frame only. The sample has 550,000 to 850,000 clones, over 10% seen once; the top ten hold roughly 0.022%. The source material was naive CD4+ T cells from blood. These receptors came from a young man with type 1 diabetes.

As DNA, the CDR3 is TGTGCCAGCAGCCCCCCCAGGGTAACCTACGAGCAGTACTTC. Its protein is CASSPPRVTYEQYF. The chain has TRBV7-8 and TRBJ2-7; a possible D gene is TRBD1 (5 bases). Germline V gene lookup returns CDR1 SGHVS and CDR2 FQNEAQ. CDR3 length: 14 amino acids. V gave up 5 bases and J gave up 2 bases, with 13 bases separating them.

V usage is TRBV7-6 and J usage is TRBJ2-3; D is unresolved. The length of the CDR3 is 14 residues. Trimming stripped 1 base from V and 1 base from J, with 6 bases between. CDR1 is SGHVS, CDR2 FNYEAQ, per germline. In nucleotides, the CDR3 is TGTGCCAGCAGCTTAGTTGGAGGCACAGATACGCAGTATTTT. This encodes CASSLVGGTDTQYF.

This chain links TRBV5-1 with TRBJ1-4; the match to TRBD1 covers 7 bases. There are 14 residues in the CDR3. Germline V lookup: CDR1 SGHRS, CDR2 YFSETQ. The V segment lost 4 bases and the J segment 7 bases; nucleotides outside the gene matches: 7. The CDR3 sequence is CASSTGQAFEKLFF. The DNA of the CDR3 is TGCGCCAGCAGCACCGGACAGGCATTTGAAAAACTGTTTTTT.

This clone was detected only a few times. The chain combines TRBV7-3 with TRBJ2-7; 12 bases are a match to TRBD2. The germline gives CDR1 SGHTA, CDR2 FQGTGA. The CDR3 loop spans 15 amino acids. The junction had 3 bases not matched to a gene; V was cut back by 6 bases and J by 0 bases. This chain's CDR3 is CASSLTSGGSYEQYF. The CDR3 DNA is TGTGCCAGCAGTTTGACTAGCGGGGGCTCCTACGAGCAGTACTTC.

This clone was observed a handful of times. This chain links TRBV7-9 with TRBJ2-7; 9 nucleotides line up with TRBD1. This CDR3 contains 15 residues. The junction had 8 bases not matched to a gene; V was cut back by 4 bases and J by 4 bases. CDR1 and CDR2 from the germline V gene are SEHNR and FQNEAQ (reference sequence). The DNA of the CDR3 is TGTGCCAGCAGCTCAGGGACAGGGTCCCTTTACGAGCAGTACTTC. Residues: CASSSGTGSLYEQYF.

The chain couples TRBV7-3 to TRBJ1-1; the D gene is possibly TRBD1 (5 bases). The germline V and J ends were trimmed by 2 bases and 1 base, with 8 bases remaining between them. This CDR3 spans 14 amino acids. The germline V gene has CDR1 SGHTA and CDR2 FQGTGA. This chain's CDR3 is CASSLQGGNTEAFF. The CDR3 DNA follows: TGTGCCAGCAGCTTACAGGGTGGGAACACTGAAGCTTTCTTT.

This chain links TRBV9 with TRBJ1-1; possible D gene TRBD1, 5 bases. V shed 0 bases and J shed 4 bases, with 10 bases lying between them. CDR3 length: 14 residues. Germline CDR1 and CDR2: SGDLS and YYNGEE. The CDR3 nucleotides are TGTGCCAGCAGCGTAGGAGGGGAATTCACTGAAGCTTTCTTT. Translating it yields CASSVGGEFTEAFF.

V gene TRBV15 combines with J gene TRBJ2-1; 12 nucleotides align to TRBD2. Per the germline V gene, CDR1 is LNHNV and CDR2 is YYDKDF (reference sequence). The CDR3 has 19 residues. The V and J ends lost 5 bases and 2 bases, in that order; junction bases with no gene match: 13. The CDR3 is CATSPPLGLAGRTYNEQFF. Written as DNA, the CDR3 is TGTGCCACCAGCCCCCCCCTTGGACTAGCGGGGCGAACCTACAATGAGCAGTTCTTC.

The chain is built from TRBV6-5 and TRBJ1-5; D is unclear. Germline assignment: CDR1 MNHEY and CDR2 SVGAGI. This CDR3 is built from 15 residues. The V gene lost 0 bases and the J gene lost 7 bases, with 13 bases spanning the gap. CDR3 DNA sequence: TGTGCCAGCAGTTACTCGAATCAGAGAATCCAGCCCCAGCATTTT. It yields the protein CASSYSNQRIQPQHF.

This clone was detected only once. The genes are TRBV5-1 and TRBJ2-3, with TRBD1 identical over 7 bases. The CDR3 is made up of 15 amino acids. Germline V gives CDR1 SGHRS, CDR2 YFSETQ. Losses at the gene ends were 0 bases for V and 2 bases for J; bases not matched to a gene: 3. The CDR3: CASSLAGQATDTQYF. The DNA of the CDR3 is TGCGCCAGCAGCTTGGCCGGACAGGCCACAGATACGCAGTATTTT.

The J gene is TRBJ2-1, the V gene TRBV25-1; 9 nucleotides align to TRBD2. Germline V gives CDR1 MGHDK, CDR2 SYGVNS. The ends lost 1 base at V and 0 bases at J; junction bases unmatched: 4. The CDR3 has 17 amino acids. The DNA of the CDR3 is TGTGCCAGCAGTGAATTTCCTAGCGGGGACTCCTACAATGAGCAGTTCTTC. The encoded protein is CASSEFPSGDSYNEQFF. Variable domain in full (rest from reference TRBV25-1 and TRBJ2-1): EADIYQTPRYLVIGTGKKITLECSQTMGHDKMYWYQQDPGMELHLIHYSYGVNSTEKGDLSSESTVSRIRTEHFPLTLESARPSHTSQYLCASSEFPSGDSYNEQFFGPGTRLTVL.

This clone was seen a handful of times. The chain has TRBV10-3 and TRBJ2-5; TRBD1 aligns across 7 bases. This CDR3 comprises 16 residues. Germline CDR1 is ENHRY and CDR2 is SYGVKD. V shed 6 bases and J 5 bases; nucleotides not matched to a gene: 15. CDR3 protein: CAISSGTELLRETQYF. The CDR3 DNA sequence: TGTGCCATCAGCTCCGGGACAGAACTTTTGAGGGAGACCCAGTACTTC.

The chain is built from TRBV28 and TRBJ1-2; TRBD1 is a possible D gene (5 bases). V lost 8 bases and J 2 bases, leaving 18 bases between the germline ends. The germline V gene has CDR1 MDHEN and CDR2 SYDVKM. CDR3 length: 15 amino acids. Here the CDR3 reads CASLRPRAVNYGYTF. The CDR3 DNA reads TGTGCCAGCTTACGGCCCAGGGCTGTAAACTATGGCTACACCTTC.

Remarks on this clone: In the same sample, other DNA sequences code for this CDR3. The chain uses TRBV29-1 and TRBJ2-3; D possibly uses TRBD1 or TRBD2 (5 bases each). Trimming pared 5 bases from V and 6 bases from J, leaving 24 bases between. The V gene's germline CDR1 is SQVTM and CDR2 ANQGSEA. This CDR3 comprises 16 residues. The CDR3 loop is CSVLPLAGTLRDTQYF. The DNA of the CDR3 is TGCAGCGTTCTTCCCCTAGCCGGGACGCTAAGGGATACGCAGTATTTT.

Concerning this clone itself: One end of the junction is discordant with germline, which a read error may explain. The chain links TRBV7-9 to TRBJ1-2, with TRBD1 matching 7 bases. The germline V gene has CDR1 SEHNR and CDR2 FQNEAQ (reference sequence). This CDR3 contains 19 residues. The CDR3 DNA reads TGTGCCAGCACCTTAACGGGTCAACCGAGTCTTATGGCTACAGGGGTCGGCACCTTC. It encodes CASTLTGQPSLMATGVGTF.

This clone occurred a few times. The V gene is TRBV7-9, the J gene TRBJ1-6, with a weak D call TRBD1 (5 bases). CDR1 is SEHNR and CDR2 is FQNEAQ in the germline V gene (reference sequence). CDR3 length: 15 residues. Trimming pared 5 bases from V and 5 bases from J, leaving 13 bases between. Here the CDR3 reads CASSPRMGDNSPLHF. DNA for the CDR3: TGTGCCAGCAGCCCCCGGATGGGGGATAATTCACCCCTCCACTTT.

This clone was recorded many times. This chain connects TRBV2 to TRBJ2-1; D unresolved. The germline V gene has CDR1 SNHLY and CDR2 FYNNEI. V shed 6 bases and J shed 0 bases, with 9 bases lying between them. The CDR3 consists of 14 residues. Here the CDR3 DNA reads TGTGCCAGCAGAGTCTACAGCTCCTACAATGAGCAGTTCTTC. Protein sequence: CASRVYSSYNEQFF. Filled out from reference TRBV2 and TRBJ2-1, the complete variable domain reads EPEVTQTPSHQVTQMGQEVILRCVPISNHLYFYWYRQILGQKVEFLVSFYNNEISEKSEIFDDQFSVERPDGSNFTLKIRSTKLEDSAMYFCASRVYSSYNEQFFGPGTRLTVL.

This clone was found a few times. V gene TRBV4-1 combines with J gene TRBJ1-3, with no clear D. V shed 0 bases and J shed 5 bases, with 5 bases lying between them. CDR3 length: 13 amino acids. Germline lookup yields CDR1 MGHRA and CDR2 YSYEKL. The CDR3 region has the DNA TGCGCCAGCAGCCAAGATTGGAGAAACACCATATATTTT. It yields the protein CASSQDWRNTIYF.

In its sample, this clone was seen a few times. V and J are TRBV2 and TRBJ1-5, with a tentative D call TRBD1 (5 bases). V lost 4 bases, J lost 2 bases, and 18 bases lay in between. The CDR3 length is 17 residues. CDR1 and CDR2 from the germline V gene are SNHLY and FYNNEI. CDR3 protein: CASSVLDFAGGNQPQHF. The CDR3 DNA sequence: TGTGCCAGCAGTGTTCTGGACTTTGCGGGGGGCAATCAGCCCCAGCATTTT.

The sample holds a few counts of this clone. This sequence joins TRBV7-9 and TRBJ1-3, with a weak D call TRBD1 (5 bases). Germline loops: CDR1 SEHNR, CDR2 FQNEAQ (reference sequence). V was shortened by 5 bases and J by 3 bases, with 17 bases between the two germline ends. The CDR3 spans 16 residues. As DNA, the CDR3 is TGTGCCAGCAGCGTATCCGGGGACCTCTTTGGAAACACCATATATTTT. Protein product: CASSVSGDLFGNTIYF. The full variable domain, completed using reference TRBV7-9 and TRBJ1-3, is DTGVSQNPRHKITKRGQNVTFRCDPISEHNRLYWYRQTLGQGPEFLTYFQNEAQLEKSRLLSDRFSAERPKGSFSTLEIQRTEQGDSAMYLCASSVSGDLFGNTIYFGEGSWLTVV.

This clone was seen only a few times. Here the CDR3 reads CASSLDQGMNTEAFF. DNA for the CDR3: TGTGCCAGCAGCTTAGATCAGGGCATGAACACTGAAGCTTTCTTT. The genes are TRBV7-9 and TRBJ1-1; D may be TRBD1 (5 bases). V was pared by 1 base and J by 0 bases, with 9 bases between. Germline V gene lookup returns CDR1 SEHNR and CDR2 FQNEAQ (reference sequence). This CDR3 is built from 15 residues.

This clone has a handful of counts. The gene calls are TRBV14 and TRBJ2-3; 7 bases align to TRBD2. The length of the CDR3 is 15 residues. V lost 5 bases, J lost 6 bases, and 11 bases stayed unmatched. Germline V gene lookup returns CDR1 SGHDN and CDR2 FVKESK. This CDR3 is CASSYLGLERDTQYF. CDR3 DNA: TGTGCCAGCAGCTATCTCGGACTAGAAAGGGATACGCAGTATTTT. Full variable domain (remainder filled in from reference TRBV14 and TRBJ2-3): EAGVTQFPSHSVIEKGQTVTLRCDPISGHDNLYWYRRVMGKEIKFLLHFVKESKQDESGMPNNRFLAERTGGTYSTLKVQPAELEDSGVYFCASSYLGLERDTQYFGPGTRLTVL.

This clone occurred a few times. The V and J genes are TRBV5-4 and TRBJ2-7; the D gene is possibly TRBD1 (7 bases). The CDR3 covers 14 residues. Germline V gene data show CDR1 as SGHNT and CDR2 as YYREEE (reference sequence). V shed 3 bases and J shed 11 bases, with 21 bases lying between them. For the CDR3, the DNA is TGTGCCAGCAGCTCCAACGACAGGGTAGGACTAAAGTACTTC. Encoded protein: CASSSNDRVGLKYF. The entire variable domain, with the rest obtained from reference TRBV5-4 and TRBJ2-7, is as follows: ETGVTQSPTHLIKTRGQQVTLRCSSQSGHNTVSWYQQALGQGPQFIFQYYREEENGRGNFPPRFSGLQFPNYSSELNVNALELDDSALYLCASSSNDRVGLKYFGPGTRLTVT.

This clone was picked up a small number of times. CDR3 protein: CATSRDRTGINGYTF. As DNA, the CDR3 is TGTGCCACCAGCAGAGATCGGACAGGGATCAATGGCTACACCTTC. The rearrangement links TRBV15 to TRBJ1-2; 8 bases are a match to TRBD1. The CDR3 covers 15 residues. Germline V gene sequence: CDR1 LNHNV, CDR2 YYDKDF (reference sequence). J gave up 6 bases and V 0 bases, and 6 bases lay outside the gene matches.

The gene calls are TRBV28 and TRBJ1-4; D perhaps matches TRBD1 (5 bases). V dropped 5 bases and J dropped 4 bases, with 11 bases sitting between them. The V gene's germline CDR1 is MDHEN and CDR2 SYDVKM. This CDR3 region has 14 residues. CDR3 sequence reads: CASSTPTDNEKLFF. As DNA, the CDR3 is TGTGCCAGCAGTACACCGACAGATAATGAAAAACTGTTTTTT.

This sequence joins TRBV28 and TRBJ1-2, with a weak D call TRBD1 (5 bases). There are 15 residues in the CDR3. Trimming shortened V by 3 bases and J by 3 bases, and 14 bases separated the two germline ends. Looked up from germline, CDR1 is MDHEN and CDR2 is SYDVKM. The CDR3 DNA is TGTGCCAGCAGTTTGTCTGCCGGGACTGACTATGGCTACACCTTC. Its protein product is CASSLSAGTDYGYTF.

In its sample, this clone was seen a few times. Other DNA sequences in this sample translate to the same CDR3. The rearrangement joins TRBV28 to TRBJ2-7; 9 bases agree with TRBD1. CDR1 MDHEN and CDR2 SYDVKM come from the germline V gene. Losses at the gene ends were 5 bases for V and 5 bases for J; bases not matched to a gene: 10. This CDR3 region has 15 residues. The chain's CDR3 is CASSPPGTGSHEQYF. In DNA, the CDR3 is TGTGCCAGCAGTCCTCCCGGGACAGGGAGCCACGAGCAGTACTTC.

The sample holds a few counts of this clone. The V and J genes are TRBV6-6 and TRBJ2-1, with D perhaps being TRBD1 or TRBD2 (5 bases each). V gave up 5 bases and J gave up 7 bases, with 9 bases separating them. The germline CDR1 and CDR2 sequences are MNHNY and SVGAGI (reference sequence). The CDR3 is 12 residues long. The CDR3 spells CASSKGPNEQFF. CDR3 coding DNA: TGTGCCAGCAGTAAGGGACCGAATGAGCAGTTCTTC.

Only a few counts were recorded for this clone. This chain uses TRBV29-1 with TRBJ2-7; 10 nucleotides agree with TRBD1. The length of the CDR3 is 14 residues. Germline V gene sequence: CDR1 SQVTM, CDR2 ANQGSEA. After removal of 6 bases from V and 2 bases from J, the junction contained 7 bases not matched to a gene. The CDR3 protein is CSVTGTGVTYEQYF. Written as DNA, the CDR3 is TGCAGCGTCACCGGGACAGGGGTCACCTACGAGCAGTACTTC.